Below, 26 T cell receptor beta chains from the same sample are listed, as sequenced in a study of OX40 agonist ivuxolimab in advanced cancers. Libraries were prepared by immunoSEQ multiplex PCR; TCRdb keeps only in-frame clonotypes and omits some of them. The sample yields 20,000 to 25,000 clones, more than 75% seen once. This sample comprised CD4+ or CD8+ T cells sorted from blood, obtained in a trial of the OX40 agonist ivuxolimab. These receptors were taken from an adult with an advanced solid tumor such as melanoma, head and neck, liver or kidney cancer.

The chain employs TRBV9 and TRBJ2-5; TRBD2 aligns across 14 bases. The germline gives CDR1 SGDLS, CDR2 YYNGEE. CDR3 length: 16 amino acids. V was pared by 4 bases and J by 6 bases, with 8 bases of the junction left unmatched. The CDR3 DNA reads as TGTGCCAGCAGCCCCAGACTAGCGGGGGGGCATCAGACCCAGTACTTC. Protein product: CASSPRLAGGHQTQYF.

This sequence joins TRBV5-1 and TRBJ2-5, with D maybe TRBD2 (5 bases). V was pared by 5 bases and J by 4 bases, with 12 bases between. The length of the CDR3 is 13 residues. Germline CDR1 is SGHRS and CDR2 is YFSETQ. CDR3 in amino acids: CASRIGVPETQYF. The CDR3 nucleotides are TGCGCCAGCAGGATCGGGGTTCCAGAGACCCAGTACTTC. The full variable domain, completed using reference TRBV5-1 and TRBJ2-5, is KAGVTQTPRYLIKTRGQQVTLSCSPISGHRSVSWYQQTPGQGLQFLFEYFSETQRNKGNFPGRFSGRQFSNSRSEMNVSTLELGDSALYLCASRIGVPETQYFGPGTRLLVL.

This rearrangement joins TRBV7-9 to TRBJ2-3; D may be TRBD1 or TRBD2 (5 bases each). The CDR3 length is 13 residues. The V and J ends lost 6 bases and 0 bases respectively, with 7 bases between them. Germline CDR1 is SEHNR and CDR2 is FQNEAQ (reference sequence). The chain's CDR3 is CASRRGSTDTQYF. CDR3 coding DNA: TGTGCCAGCAGACGGGGCAGCACAGATACGCAGTATTTT.

The chain uses TRBV9 and TRBJ2-7, with a tentative D call TRBD1 (11 bases). CDR1 is SGDLS, CDR2 YYNGEE, per germline. V lost 3 bases and J lost 6, with 28 bases in between. The length of the CDR3 is 18 residues. In DNA, the CDR3 is TGTGCCAGCAGCGACGGACAGGGGGCGGCTAGCGGGAGCGGCGAGCAGTACTTC. Translated, it gives CASSDGQGAASGSGEQYF.

In this sample, this clone turned up a few times. The chain carries TRBV27 and TRBJ1-1; the match to TRBD1 covers 9 bases. J lost 4 bases, V lost 0 bases, and 0 bases had no gene match. This CDR3 spans 14 amino acids. Looked up from germline, CDR1 is MNHEY and CDR2 is SMNVEV (reference sequence). CDR3 sequence: CASSLSGQGTEAFF. The DNA of the CDR3 is TGTGCCAGCAGTTTATCGGGACAGGGCACTGAAGCTTTCTTT.

The chain carries TRBV5-6 and TRBJ2-1; 9 bases match TRBD1. The V segment lost 2 bases and the J segment 3 bases; nucleotides outside the gene matches: 3. The CDR3 loop spans 15 amino acids. The V gene's germline CDR1 is SGHDT and CDR2 YYEEEE. Written as DNA, the CDR3 is TGTGCCAGCAGCTTTCCGGGACAGGGCTACAATGAGCAGTTCTTC. Translation gives CASSFPGQGYNEQFF.

The V call is TRBV28, the J call TRBJ1-4; 7 bases align to TRBD1. Unmatched junction bases numbered 10, after V lost 7 bases and J lost 8 bases. Germline V gene sequence: CDR1 MDHEN, CDR2 SYDVKM. The CDR3 has 14 residues. The CDR3 reads CASIRTGLSEKLFF. CDR3 bases: TGTGCCAGCATTAGGACAGGTTTGAGCGAAAAACTGTTTTTT.

This chain uses TRBV19 with TRBJ1-5; perhaps TRBD1 as D (5 bases). This CDR3 region has 15 residues. V was cut by 1 base and J by 1 base, with 8 bases left in between. Germline values: CDR1 LNHDA, CDR2 SQIVND (reference sequence). In nucleotides, the CDR3 is TGTGCCAGTAGTATAGCAGGGTTAAGCAATCAGCCCCAGCATTTT. It codes for CASSIAGLSNQPQHF.

V usage is TRBV4-1 and J usage is TRBJ2-7; 13 bases are a match to TRBD2. J was trimmed by 6 bases and V by 2 bases; bases with no gene match: 16. This CDR3 comprises 19 residues. Germline CDR1 MGHRA, CDR2 YSYEKL. The CDR3 bases are TGCGCCAGCAGCCAACATTCGGGACTAGCGGGAACAGTGGGGAGCGAGCAGTACTTC. Protein product: CASSQHSGLAGTVGSEQYF.

This chain uses TRBV10-2 with TRBJ1-4, with D possibly being TRBD1 (6 bases). The germline V and J ends were trimmed by 3 bases and 8 bases, with 13 bases remaining between them. The CDR3 length is 14 residues. Per the germline V gene, CDR1 is WSHSY and CDR2 is SAAADI. The CDR3 DNA reads TGCGCCAGCAGTGATTCGGGGGGCGAGGAAAAACTGTTTTTT. It specifies CASSDSGGEEKLFF.

The chain couples TRBV27 to TRBJ1-5, with a possible D match to TRBD1 (5 bases). CDR1 and CDR2 (germline): MNHEY, SMNVEV (reference sequence). The V end lost 6 bases, the J end lost 3 bases, and 18 bases lay between the germline ends. The CDR3 is 16 amino acids. CDR3 sequence reads: CASSLQSGTLNQPQHF. The CDR3, as DNA: TGTGCCAGCAGCCTCCAATCCGGGACCCTCAATCAGCCCCAGCATTTT.

CDR3 protein: CASSIVPLAGGSDTQYF. CDR3 sequence (DNA): TGTGCCAGTAGTATAGTCCCCCTAGCGGGGGGCTCAGATACGCAGTATTTT. The genes are TRBV19 and TRBJ2-3; 11 bases fit TRBD2. Germline V gene sequence: CDR1 LNHDA, CDR2 SQIVND (reference sequence). This CDR3 spans 17 amino acids. Losses at the gene ends were 1 base for V and 4 bases for J; bases not matched to a gene: 7.

This clone was seen once. V gene TRBV9 combines with J gene TRBJ2-7; 9 nucleotides match TRBD1. Germline lookup yields CDR1 SGDLS and CDR2 YYNGEE. CDR3 size: 16 residues. V was clipped by 3 bases and J by 2 bases; unmatched bases: 9. The CDR3: CASSEGTGQGPYEQYF. The CDR3 DNA is TGTGCCAGCAGCGAGGGAACGGGACAGGGACCCTACGAGCAGTACTTC.

This clone was detected once. The chain couples TRBV27 to TRBJ2-1; tentatively, D is TRBD1 (6 bases). Germline lookup yields CDR1 MNHEY and CDR2 SMNVEV (reference sequence). Trimming removed 4 bases at V and 4 bases at J, with 17 bases between. The CDR3 sequence is 16 residues long. The CDR3 nucleotides are TGTGCCAGCAGTTCCCCCGGGACAACTTTTTACAATGAGCAGTTCTTC. Its protein is CASSSPGTTFYNEQFF.

The chain joins TRBV4-2 to TRBJ2-7, with 8 positions matching TRBD2. Trimming removed 2 bases from V and 5 bases from J; junction bases left unmatched: 8. The CDR3 extends over 15 amino acids. Germline CDR1 reads LGHNA; CDR2 reads YNFKEQ. The CDR3 region is CASSQTVPAGDEQYF. The CDR3 DNA follows: TGTGCCAGCAGCCAAACGGTCCCAGCGGGAGACGAGCAGTACTTC.

This clone was seen only a few times. This rearrangement joins TRBV7-9 to TRBJ2-5; 7 nucleotides line up with TRBD1. There are 15 residues in the CDR3. Germline assignment: CDR1 SEHNR and CDR2 FQNEAQ (reference sequence). The V segment lost 5 bases and the J segment 3 bases; nucleotides outside the gene matches: 9. The CDR3 region is CASSGATGWEETQYF. The CDR3 nucleotides read TGTGCCAGCAGCGGAGCGACAGGGTGGGAAGAGACCCAGTACTTC.

The genes are TRBV6-5 and TRBJ1-1; D may be TRBD1 (6 bases). Germline CDR1 and CDR2: MNHEY and SVGAGI. The CDR3 extends over 10 amino acids. Between the trimmed V and J ends, which lost 11 bases and 8 bases, there was a span of 12 bases. CDR3 coding DNA: TGTGCCCGAGGCACAGGGGAAGCTTTCTTT. This gives the protein CARGTGEAFF.

The chain uses TRBV15 and TRBJ1-5; D is possibly TRBD1 (6 bases). The CDR3 has 13 residues. V was clipped by 4 bases and J by 7 bases, with 11 bases between them. CDR1 and CDR2 (germline): LNHNV, YYDKDF (reference sequence). The CDR3 DNA sequence: TGTGCCACCAGCAAAACAGGGTGGCAGCCCCAGCATTTT. Translated: CATSKTGWQPQHF.

The chain links TRBV5-1 to TRBJ2-7; TRBD1 matches at 9 bases. This CDR3 spans 15 amino acids. Germline CDR1 is SGHRS and CDR2 is YFSETQ. Trimming took 6 bases from V and 0 from J; bases not matched to a gene: 7. CDR3 sequence reads: CASKYGTGISYEQYF. The DNA for the CDR3 is TGCGCCAGCAAGTACGGGACAGGGATCTCCTACGAGCAGTACTTC.

The chain uses TRBV7-9 and TRBJ1-1, with D hard to call. Trimming stripped 1 base from V and 1 base from J, with 10 bases between. The CDR3 extends over 15 amino acids. The germline V gene has CDR1 SEHNR and CDR2 FQNEAQ (reference sequence). Here the CDR3 DNA reads TGTGCCAGCAGCTTAGTCATGGGCAGGAACACTGAAGCTTTCTTT. Translated: CASSLVMGRNTEAFF.

This sequence joins TRBV27 and TRBJ2-7; the D is unclear. From germline, CDR1 is MNHEY and CDR2 SMNVEV (reference sequence). This CDR3 region has 14 residues. Trimming pared 6 bases from V and 1 base from J, leaving 13 bases between. The CDR3: CASRDTGPSYEQYF. CDR3 bases: TGTGCCAGCAGAGACACCGGCCCATCCTACGAGCAGTACTTC.

The chain recombines TRBV6-1 with TRBJ2-1; 9 bases are a match to TRBD1. J was trimmed by 8 bases and V by 5 bases; bases with no gene match: 10. The germline V gene encodes CDR1 MNHNS and CDR2 SASEGT. The CDR3 covers 15 residues. This CDR3 is CASSKRTGVEDEQFF. The CDR3, as DNA: TGTGCCAGCAGTAAGAGGACAGGGGTGGAGGATGAGCAGTTCTTC.

The CDR3: CASSLGGWTSGPYEQYF. The CDR3 coding sequence is TGTGCCAGCAGCTTGGGAGGGTGGACTAGCGGCCCCTACGAGCAGTACTTC. The chain employs TRBV13 and TRBJ2-7; the match to TRBD2 covers 10 bases. V trimming: 3 bases; J trimming: 2 bases; junction bases outside the gene matches: 10. The length of the CDR3 is 17 residues. Germline V gene lookup returns CDR1 PRHDT and CDR2 FYEKMQ (reference sequence).

The rearrangement uses TRBV2 and TRBJ2-7; a possible D gene is TRBD1 (6 bases). Germline assignment: CDR1 SNHLY and CDR2 FYNNEI. V dropped 7 bases and J dropped 3 bases, with 16 bases sitting between them. The CDR3 is made up of 14 amino acids. CDR3 protein: CASTRSEQGYEQYF. DNA for the CDR3: TGTGCCAGCACCCGCTCGGAACAGGGCTACGAGCAGTACTTC.

This sequence joins TRBV10-1 and TRBJ2-5; 7 positions agree with TRBD1. CDR3 size: 13 residues. The V gene end was trimmed by 4 bases and the J gene end by 7 bases; junction bases not matched to a gene: 6. In germline, CDR1 is WNHNN, CDR2 SYGVQD (reference sequence). The CDR3: CASSGRQGGTQYF. For the CDR3, the DNA is TGCGCCAGCAGTGGGAGACAGGGTGGGACCCAGTACTTC.

The V call is TRBV6-1, the J call TRBJ1-5; D not resolved. The V end was cut by 8 bases, the J end by 5 bases, with 4 bases between. CDR3 length: 10 amino acids. Germline CDR1 MNHNS, CDR2 SASEGT. DNA of the CDR3: TGTGCCAGCGGGTATCAGCCCCAGCATTTT. The encoded protein is CASGYQPQHF.